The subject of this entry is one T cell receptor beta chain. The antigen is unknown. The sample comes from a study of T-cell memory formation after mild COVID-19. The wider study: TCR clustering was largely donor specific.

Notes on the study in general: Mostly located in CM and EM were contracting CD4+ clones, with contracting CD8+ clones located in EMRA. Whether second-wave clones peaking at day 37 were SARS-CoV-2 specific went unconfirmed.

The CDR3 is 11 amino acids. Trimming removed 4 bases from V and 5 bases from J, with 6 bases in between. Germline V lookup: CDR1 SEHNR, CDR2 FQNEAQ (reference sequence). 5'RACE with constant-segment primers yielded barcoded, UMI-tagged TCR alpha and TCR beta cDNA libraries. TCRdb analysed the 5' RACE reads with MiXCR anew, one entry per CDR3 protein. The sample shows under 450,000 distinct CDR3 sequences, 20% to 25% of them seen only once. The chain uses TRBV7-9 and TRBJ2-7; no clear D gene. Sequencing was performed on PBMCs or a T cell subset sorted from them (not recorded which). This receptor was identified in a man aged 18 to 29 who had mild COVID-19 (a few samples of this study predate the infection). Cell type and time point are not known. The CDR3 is CASSSRHEQYF. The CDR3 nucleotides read TGTGCCAGCAGCTCCCGCCACGAGCAGTACTTC.